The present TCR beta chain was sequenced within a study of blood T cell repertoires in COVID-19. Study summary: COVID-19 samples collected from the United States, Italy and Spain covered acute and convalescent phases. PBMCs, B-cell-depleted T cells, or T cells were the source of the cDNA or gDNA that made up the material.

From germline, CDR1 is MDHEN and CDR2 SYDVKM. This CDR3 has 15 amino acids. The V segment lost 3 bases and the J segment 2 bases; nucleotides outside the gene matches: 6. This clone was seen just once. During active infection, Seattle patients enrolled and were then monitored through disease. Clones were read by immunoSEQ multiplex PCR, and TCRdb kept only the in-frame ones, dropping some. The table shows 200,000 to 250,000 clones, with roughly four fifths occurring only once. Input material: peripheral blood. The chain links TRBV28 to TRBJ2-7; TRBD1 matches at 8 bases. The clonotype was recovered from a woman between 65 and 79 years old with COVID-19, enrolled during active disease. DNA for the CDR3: TGTGCCAGCAGTTTCCGGGACAGGAGGACCTACGAGCAGTACTTC. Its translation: CASSFRDRRTYEQYF.